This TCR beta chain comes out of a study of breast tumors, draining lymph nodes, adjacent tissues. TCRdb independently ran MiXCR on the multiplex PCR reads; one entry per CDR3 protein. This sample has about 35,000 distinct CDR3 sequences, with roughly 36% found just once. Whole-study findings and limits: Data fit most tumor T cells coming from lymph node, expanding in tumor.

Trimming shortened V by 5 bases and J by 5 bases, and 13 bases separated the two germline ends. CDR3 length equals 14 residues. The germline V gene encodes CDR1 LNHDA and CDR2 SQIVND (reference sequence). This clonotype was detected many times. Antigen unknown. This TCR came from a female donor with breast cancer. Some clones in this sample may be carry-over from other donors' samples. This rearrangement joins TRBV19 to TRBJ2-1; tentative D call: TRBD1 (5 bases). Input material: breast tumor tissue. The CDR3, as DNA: TGTGCCAGTAGTTCTTGGGGCAGTGACAATGAGCAGTTCTTC. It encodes CASSSWGSDNEQFF.